What follows is one T cell receptor beta chain and its context. The V gene's germline CDR1 is MNHNY and CDR2 SVGAGI (reference sequence). V shed 0 bases and J shed 4 bases, with 13 bases lying between them. The CDR3 covers 15 residues. The sample originates from a study of T cell changes during pregnancy in multiple sclerosis. Measured with immunoSEQ multiplex PCR; TCRdb has only the in-frame clones, and not every one. The sample has fewer than 95,000 clones, 80% to 95% seen once. The TCR sequence derives from a female donor in good health, enrolled as a control in a pregnancy study. This chain connects TRBV6-6 to TRBJ2-7; tentatively, D is TRBD1 (5 bases). This specimen consisted of peripheral blood, obtained in the first trimester of pregnancy. The CDR3 spells CASSYSKGERYEQYF. In DNA, the CDR3 is TGTGCCAGCAGTTACTCGAAAGGGGAACGATACGAGCAGTACTTC.